Included here is one TCR beta chain sequence, with context. Its antigen remains unknown. This specimen belongs to a study of radiotherapy plus CTLA-4 blockade in lung cancer. The study, taken as a whole, reports: Reports identified early blood T cell clone dynamics, with interferon-beta, as the best response predictor.

Profiling relied on immunoSEQ multiplex PCR, and the TCRdb table lists in-frame clones only, not all of them. The sample contains some 94,000 clones, roughly 85% of which appear only once. The CDR3 is 16 amino acids. Source: peripheral blood, taken from a patient treated with radiotherapy plus ipilimumab. V and J are TRBV7-5 and TRBJ1-5. TRBV7-5 is classified as a pseudogene. The sequence was obtained from a human donor with non-small cell lung cancer that progressed on radiotherapy plus ipilimumab. CDR3 nucleotides: TGTGCCAGAACCGAAAAAGGGGAGCGGGAGGTGGAGCCCCAGCATTTT. Translated, it gives CARTEKGEREVEPQHF.